Listed here are 21 T cell receptor beta chains from one sample, sequenced in a study of T cells in Graves' hyperthyroidism and ophthalmopathy. RNA transcripts provided the source from which TCR beta CDR3 regions were amplified. First-round RT-PCR of the TCR CDR3 relied on the HTBI primer set. TCRdb passed the multiplex PCR reads through MiXCR, listing each CDR3 protein once. The data show roughly 300,000 distinct CDR3 sequences, around 20% seen once. The sample was blood. The source of these receptors is a woman aged 45-65 years with Graves' hyperthyroidism.

The gene calls are TRBV12-3 or TRBV12-4 and TRBJ2-2, with TRBD1 matching 9 bases. Germline trimming cut 5 bases from V and 5 bases from J; bases unmatched to any gene: 12. The CDR3 contains 17 residues. CDR3 nucleotides: TGTGCCAGCAGTCCGGGACAGGGCGCTTTGGCGACCGGGGAGCTGTTTTTT. The encoded protein is CASSPGQGALATGELFF.

As to this clonotype: This may come from a read error, since a much larger clone is one base off. The J gene is TRBJ1-2, the V gene TRBV27, with D hard to call. The V and J ends lost 6 bases and 6 bases respectively, with 17 bases between them. CDR1 is MNHEY, CDR2 SMNVEV, per germline (reference sequence). The length of the CDR3 is 14 residues. In nucleotides, the CDR3 is TGTGCCAGCAGAGAAGAGGGTGGCGCCAATGGCTACACCTTC. As protein: CASREEGGANGYTF.

The CDR3 loop reads CASSDYRGSDTQYF. In DNA form, the CDR3 reads TGTGCCAGCAGTGATTACCGGGGATCAGATACGCAGTATTTT. The chain joins TRBV6-4 to TRBJ2-3, with D tentatively TRBD2 (5 bases). This CDR3 has 14 residues. The V and J ends lost 3 bases and 4 bases respectively, with 11 bases between them. CDR1 is MRHNA, CDR2 SNTAGT, per germline.

The sample holds many counts of this clonotype. The V gene is TRBV6-1, the J gene TRBJ2-2; TRBD1 matches at 10 bases. Trimming removed 6 bases from V and 7 bases from J; junction bases left unmatched: 11. Per germline, CDR1 MNHNS and CDR2 SASEGT. The CDR3 is 16 amino acids. CDR3 nucleotides: TGTGCCAGCAGGGGGGCCCGACAGGGGGCAAACGGGGAGCTGTTTTTT. Translation gives CASRGARQGANGELFF.

This clonotype was picked up many times. This chain links TRBV7-9 with TRBJ2-1; 7 nucleotides match TRBD1. Germline V CDR1 and CDR2: SEHNR, FQNEAQ (reference sequence). CDR3 length: 15 amino acids. The junction had 6 bases not matched to a gene; V was cut back by 5 bases and J by 2 bases. This chain's CDR3 is CASSHRDRAYNEQFF. CDR3 DNA: TGTGCCAGCAGCCACCGGGACAGAGCCTACAATGAGCAGTTCTTC.

In its sample, this clonotype was seen many times. The chain joins TRBV11-2 to TRBJ1-5; a weak D match, TRBD1 (6 bases). The CDR3 has 16 amino acids. Germline-derived CDR1 and CDR2 are SGHAT and FQNNGV. V shed 5 bases and J shed 2 bases, with 16 bases lying between them. The CDR3: CASSLRDTGGNQPQHF. CDR3 in DNA: TGTGCCAGCAGCCTCCGGGACACCGGGGGCAATCAGCCCCAGCATTTT.

The genes are TRBV6-9 and TRBJ2-4; TRBD2 matches at 8 bases. Unmatched junction bases numbered 26, after V lost 7 bases and J lost 3 bases. Germline V gives CDR1 MNHGY, CDR2 SVAAGI. This CDR3 comprises 21 residues. Written as DNA, the CDR3 is TGTGCCAGCAAGATCTTTGGGGACTATCGGCGGGAGGTCTGGGTCAAAAACATTCAGTACTTC. Its translation: CASKIFGDYRREVWVKNIQYF.

This clonotype turned up a few times. One end of the junction fails to match germline, which may point to a read error. The chain combines TRBV7-7 with TRBJ2-2, with 10 bases fitting TRBD2. Germline CDR1 reads SSHAT; CDR2 reads FNYEAQ (reference sequence). The CDR3 is made up of 16 amino acids. The CDR3 reads CASSLGTSVNTGELFF. The CDR3 bases are TGTGCTAGCAGCTTGGGGACTAGCGTTAACACCGGGGAGCTGTTTTTT.

This clonotype has a count of ten or more. This chain uses TRBV28 with TRBJ1-1; tentatively, D is TRBD1 (6 bases). Per the germline V gene, CDR1 is MDHEN and CDR2 is SYDVKM. V lost 5 bases and J lost 9, with 13 bases in between. The CDR3 consists of 12 residues. The chain's CDR3 is CASSKQTGKAFF. The DNA of the CDR3 is TGTGCCAGCAGTAAACAGACAGGAAAAGCTTTCTTT.

This chain joins TRBV5-6 and TRBJ1-5, with TRBD1 matching over 10 bases. CDR1 SGHDT and CDR2 YYEEEE come from the germline V gene. After removal of 4 bases from V and 4 bases from J, the junction contained 5 bases not matched to a gene. CDR3 length equals 15 residues. Here the CDR3 DNA reads TGTGCCAGCAGCGCGGGGACAGGGGAAAATCAGCCCCAGCATTTT. The encoded protein is CASSAGTGENQPQHF.

Points on this clonotype: This may be a read error: a much more frequent sequence differs by one nucleotide. The gene calls are TRBV6-1 and TRBJ1-1, with a weak D call TRBD1 (5 bases). CDR1 is MNHNS, CDR2 SASEGT, per germline. The CDR3 totals 13 residues. The CDR3 sequence: CASLGRVNTGAFF. CDR3 coding DNA: TGTGCCAGTCTGGGGCGGGTGAACACTGGAGCTTTCTTT.

This clonotype was observed at least ten times. The chain employs TRBV28 and TRBJ2-3, with D possibly being TRBD1 (6 bases). CDR3 length: 16 residues. The V and J ends lost 4 bases and 5 bases respectively, with 19 bases between them. Germline V gene data show CDR1 as MDHEN and CDR2 as SYDVKM. CDR3 region: CASSSRQAARRDTQYF. The CDR3 nucleotides are TGTGCCAGCAGTTCCCGACAGGCGGCCCGCAGAGATACGCAGTATTTT.

The V and J genes are TRBV2 and TRBJ2-1, with D possibly TRBD2 on 5 matching bases. V was pared by 8 bases and J by 8 bases, with 19 bases between. This CDR3 has 14 residues. The germline V gene has CDR1 SNHLY and CDR2 FYNNEI. CDR3 in amino acids: CASGESLAGDEQFF. The CDR3 region has the DNA TGTGCCAGCGGGGAATCACTCGCGGGCGATGAGCAGTTCTTC.

This clonotype was counted at least ten times. The rearrangement uses TRBV6-5 and TRBJ2-2, with D possibly matching TRBD2 (6 bases). This CDR3 spans 14 amino acids. Trimming left V 4 bases short and J 0 bases short, with 6 bases between. Germline V CDR1 and CDR2: MNHEY, SVGAGI. The DNA for the CDR3 is TGTGCCAGCAGTTGGGGGGCGAACACCGGGGAGCTGTTTTTT. It yields the protein CASSWGANTGELFF.

This chain joins TRBV5-1 and TRBJ2-3; 9 bases align to TRBD1. The V and J ends lost 4 bases and 6 bases, in that order; junction bases with no gene match: 6. The germline CDR1 and CDR2 sequences are SGHRS and YFSETQ. The CDR3 length is 14 residues. CDR3 protein: CASSVGQGFDTQYF. CDR3 in DNA: TGCGCCAGCAGCGTGGGACAGGGCTTTGATACGCAGTATTTT.

This clonotype was counted between two and nine times. The junction and the germline gene differ at one end; a read error may be behind it. The chain combines TRBV28 with TRBJ1-2; 7 positions agree with TRBD1. The CDR3 is made up of 12 amino acids. Per the germline V gene, CDR1 is MDHEN and CDR2 is SYDVKM. CDR3 region: CASTVTGTDYIF. As DNA, the CDR3 is TGTGCCAGCACCGTGACAGGGACTGACTACATCTTC.

Many counts were recorded for this clonotype. V gene TRBV30 combines with J gene TRBJ2-3; TRBD1 or TRBD2 may be the D gene (5 bases each). CDR3 length: 16 residues. Trimming cost V 2 bases and J 3 bases, with 18 bases left between them. Germline V lookup: CDR1 GTSNPN, CDR2 SVGIG (reference sequence). The CDR3 coding sequence is TGTGCCTGGAGTCTCCCGGGACCGATCCCGACAGATACGCAGTATTTT. Protein: CAWSLPGPIPTDTQYF.

This clonotype was detected many times. The chain uses TRBV29-1 and TRBJ1-1, with D perhaps matching TRBD1 (5 bases). Trimming took 3 bases from V and 7 from J, leaving 15 bases between them. Germline-derived CDR1 and CDR2 are SQVTM and ANQGSEA. The CDR3 consists of 13 residues. The CDR3 region is CSVEASGGSEAFF. The CDR3 coding sequence is TGCAGCGTTGAGGCTAGCGGGGGAAGTGAAGCTTTCTTT. Based on the CDR3 plus reference TRBV29-1 and TRBJ1-1, the full variable domain is SAVISQKPSRDICQRGTSLTIQCQVDSQVTMMFWYRQQPGQSLTLIATANQGSEATYESGFVIDKFPISRPNLTFSTLTVSNMSPEDSSIYLCSVEASGGSEAFFGQGTRLTVV.

This clonotype has ten or more counts. The V gene is TRBV12-3 or TRBV12-4, the J gene TRBJ2-7; the D is unclear. CDR3 length: 13 amino acids. Deletions cut 1 base from V and 2 bases from J, with 6 bases between. CDR3 nucleotides: TGTGCCAGCAGTTTAGGCATTACCTACGAGCAGTACTTC. Amino acids: CASSLGITYEQYF.

A few counts support this clonotype. The chain combines TRBV6-2 or TRBV6-3 with TRBJ2-1, with D possibly TRBD1 on 6 matching bases. The length of the CDR3 is 15 residues. V was shortened by 7 bases and J by 0 bases, with 13 bases between the two germline ends. The V gene's germline CDR1 is MNHEY and CDR2 SVGEGT. The CDR3: CASNRGRGSYNEQFF. CDR3 DNA sequence: TGTGCCAGCAATAGGGGGAGAGGCTCCTACAATGAGCAGTTCTTC.

This clonotype was recorded many times. The chain employs TRBV3-1 and TRBJ1-5; 7 nucleotides line up with TRBD1. Germline CDR1 LGHDT, CDR2 YNNKEL (reference sequence). J gave up 7 bases and V 0 bases, and 9 bases lay outside the gene matches. The CDR3 consists of 16 residues. CDR3 amino acids: CASSQETLQGWQPQHF. DNA for the CDR3: TGTGCCAGCAGCCAAGAAACCTTACAGGGGTGGCAGCCCCAGCATTTT.